The 13 T cell receptor beta chains below all came from one sample that was sequenced in a study of blood T cell repertoires in COVID-19. Sequenced by immunoSEQ multiplex PCR; TCRdb stores in-frame clones only, minus some. Of 90,000 to 100,000 clones in the sample, approximately 84% were seen once. The sample comprised peripheral blood. The receptors shown here come from a man aged 60 to 75 with acute or convalescent COVID-19.

V and J are TRBV24-1 and TRBJ2-6, with 7 nucleotides matching TRBD2. CDR3 length: 18 residues. In germline, CDR1 is KGHDR, CDR2 SFDVKD. With V trimmed by 5 bases and J by 0 bases, 9 bases remained unmatched. This CDR3 reads CATSASAGRNSGANVLTF. CDR3 DNA: TGTGCCACCAGTGCGTCAGCGGGACGGAACTCTGGGGCCAACGTCCTGACTTTC.

This chain connects TRBV7-2 to TRBJ1-2, with 8 bases aligning to TRBD1. The CDR3 loop spans 15 amino acids. Germline values: CDR1 SGHTA, CDR2 FQGNSA. Trimming at V came to 1 base and at J to 5 bases, leaving 6 bases not matched to a gene. The CDR3 is CASSLVQGAQYGYTF. The CDR3 nucleotides are TGTGCCAGCAGCTTAGTTCAGGGGGCGCAGTATGGCTACACCTTC.

This clone was detected only once. V usage is TRBV6-1 and J usage is TRBJ1-4; 11 bases fit TRBD1. The junction had 2 bases not matched to a gene; V was cut back by 0 bases and J by 5 bases. Looked up from germline, CDR1 is MNHNS and CDR2 is SASEGT. CDR3 length: 16 residues. The CDR3 DNA reads TGTGCCAGCAGTGAAGCAGGGACAGGGGGGAATGAAAAACTGTTTTTT. This codes for CASSEAGTGGNEKLFF.

The CDR3 here is CASSPTSGGAGEQFF. The CDR3 DNA is TGCGCCAGCAGCCCGACTAGCGGGGGGGCAGGTGAGCAGTTCTTC. V is TRBV5-1 and J is TRBJ2-1; 14 bases fit TRBD2. The germline CDR1 and CDR2 sequences are SGHRS and YFSETQ. The CDR3 covers 15 residues. V lost 4 bases to trimming and J lost 9 bases; unmatched junction nucleotides: 6.

DNA of the CDR3: TGCGCCATCCCCTTTCTCAGGACAGGGCCGGGGCAGCCCCAGCATTTT. Residues: CAIPFLRTGPGQPQHF. The chain combines TRBV10-1 with TRBJ1-5, with 8 bases matching TRBD1. Germline CDR1 WNHNN, CDR2 SYGVQD (reference sequence). The CDR3 covers 16 residues. V lost 10 bases to trimming and J lost 7 bases; unmatched junction nucleotides: 18.

This chain connects TRBV2 to TRBJ1-1; tentatively, D is TRBD1 (5 bases). The CDR3 is 13 amino acids. Germline-derived CDR1 and CDR2 are SNHLY and FYNNEI. V was shortened by 6 bases and J by 1 base, with 9 bases between the two germline ends. CDR3 in amino acids: CASRGGQNTEAFF. CDR3 in DNA: TGTGCCAGCAGAGGCGGACAGAACACTGAAGCTTTCTTT.

The chain joins TRBV21-1 to TRBJ1-5. TRBV21-1 is a documented pseudogene. This CDR3 contains 17 residues. For the CDR3, the DNA is TGTGCCAGCAGGGAAGGGAGGACCCTACGTAGAGGTCAGCCCCAGCATTTT. Its protein is CASREGRTLRRGQPQHF.

This chain links TRBV4-1 with TRBJ1-2; 9 bases agree with TRBD1. The germline V gene has CDR1 MGHRA and CDR2 YSYEKL. Unmatched junction bases numbered 6, after V lost 2 bases and J lost 2 bases. CDR3 size: 16 residues. This chain's CDR3 is CASSQHNRGQNYGYTF. The CDR3 nucleotides read TGCGCCAGCAGCCAACATAACAGGGGGCAAAACTATGGCTACACCTTC.

The chain is built from TRBV3-1 (or the pseudogene TRBV3-2) and TRBJ1-2, with 8 bases aligning to TRBD1. The CDR3 is made up of 15 amino acids. The trim removed 4 bases at V and 2 bases at J, leaving 6 bases unmatched. The germline V gene has CDR1 LGHDT and CDR2 YNNKEL (reference sequence). As DNA, the CDR3 is TGTGCCAGCAGCCCGCGGACAGGGTCGAACTATGGCTACACCTTC. As protein: CASSPRTGSNYGYTF.

In this sample, this clone turned up a few times. This chain uses TRBV3-1 (or the pseudogene TRBV3-2) with TRBJ1-2; D may be TRBD1 (6 bases). Trimming left V 1 base short and J 2 bases short, with 11 bases between. The CDR3 has 15 amino acids. CDR1 and CDR2 (germline): LGHDT, YNNKEL (reference sequence). Here the CDR3 DNA reads TGTGCCAGCAGCCAAGTAGGGACATTAAACTATGGCTACACCTTC. It translates to CASSQVGTLNYGYTF.

V gene TRBV9 combines with J gene TRBJ1-2, with D unresolved. The CDR3 contains 12 residues. Between the trimmed V and J ends, which lost 3 bases and 12 bases, there was a span of 15 bases. Germline assignment: CDR1 SGDLS and CDR2 YYNGEE. This CDR3 reads CASSGALEGHTF. The CDR3 DNA follows: TGTGCCAGCAGCGGGGCGCTTGAGGGTCACACCTTC.

The chain couples TRBV10-3 to TRBJ1-3; weak D call: TRBD1 (5 bases). Deletions cut 6 bases from V and 9 bases from J, with 18 bases between. This CDR3 contains 14 residues. Germline-derived CDR1 and CDR2 are ENHRY and SYGVKD. In DNA, the CDR3 is TGTGCCATCAGAATGACAGAACTTGGTGGCACCATATATTTT. Translating gives CAIRMTELGGTIYF.

The chain recombines TRBV19 with TRBJ2-7, with 10 bases that match TRBD1. Germline values: CDR1 LNHDA, CDR2 SQIVND (reference sequence). The ends lost 3 bases at V and 1 base at J; junction bases unmatched: 6. CDR3 length: 16 amino acids. The CDR3 spells CASSMGPGQGSYEQYF. CDR3 coding DNA: TGTGCCAGTAGTATGGGGCCGGGACAGGGGTCCTACGAGCAGTACTTC. The full variable domain, in which reference TRBV19 and TRBJ2-7 provide the parts outside the CDR3, is DGGITQSPKYLFRKEGQNVTLSCEQNLNHDAMYWYRQDPGQGLRLIYYSQIVNDFQKGDIAEGYSVSREKKESFPLTVTSAQKNPTAFYLCASSMGPGQGSYEQYFGPGTRLTVT.